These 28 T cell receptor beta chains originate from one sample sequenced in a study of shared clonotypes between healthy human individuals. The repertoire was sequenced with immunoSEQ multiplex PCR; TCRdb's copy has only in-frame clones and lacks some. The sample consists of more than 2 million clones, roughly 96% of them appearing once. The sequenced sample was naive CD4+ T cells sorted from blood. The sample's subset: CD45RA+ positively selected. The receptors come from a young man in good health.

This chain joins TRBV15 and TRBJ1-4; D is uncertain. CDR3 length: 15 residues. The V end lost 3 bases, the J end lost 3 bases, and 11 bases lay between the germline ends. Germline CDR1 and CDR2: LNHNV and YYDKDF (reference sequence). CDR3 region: CATSSRYAANEKLFF. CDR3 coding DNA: TGTGCCACCAGCAGCAGATACGCGGCTAATGAAAAACTGTTTTTT.

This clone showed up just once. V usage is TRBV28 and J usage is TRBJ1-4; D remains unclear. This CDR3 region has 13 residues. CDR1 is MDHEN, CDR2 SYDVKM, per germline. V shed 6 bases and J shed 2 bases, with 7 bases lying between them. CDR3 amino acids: CASSGVTNEKLFF. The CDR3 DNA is TGTGCCAGCAGCGGGGTTACTAATGAAAAACTGTTTTTT.

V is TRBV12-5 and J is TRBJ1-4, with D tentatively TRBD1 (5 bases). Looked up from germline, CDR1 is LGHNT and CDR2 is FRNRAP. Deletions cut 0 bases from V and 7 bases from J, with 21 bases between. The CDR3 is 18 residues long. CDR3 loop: CASGLVQGPFGDAEKLFF. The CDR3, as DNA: TGTGCTAGTGGTTTGGTCCAGGGTCCCTTTGGCGATGCTGAAAAACTGTTTTTT.

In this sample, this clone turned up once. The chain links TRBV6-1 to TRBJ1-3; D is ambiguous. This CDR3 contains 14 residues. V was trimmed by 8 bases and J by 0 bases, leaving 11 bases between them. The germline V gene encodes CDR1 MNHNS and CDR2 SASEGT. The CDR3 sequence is CASQNDLSGNTIYF. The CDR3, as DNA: TGTGCCAGCCAAAATGACCTCTCTGGAAACACCATATATTTT.

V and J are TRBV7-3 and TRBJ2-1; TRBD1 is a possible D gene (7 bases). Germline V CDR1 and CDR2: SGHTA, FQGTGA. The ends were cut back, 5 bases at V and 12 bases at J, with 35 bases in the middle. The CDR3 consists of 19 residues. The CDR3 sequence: CASSPRPPGGQLQIYRQFF. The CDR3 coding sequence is TGTGCCAGCAGCCCCCGACCCCCCGGGGGACAGCTCCAAATTTACCGGCAGTTCTTC.

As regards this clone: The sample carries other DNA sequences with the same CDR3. CDR3 region: CASSLGGSRETQYF. The CDR3, as DNA: TGTGCCAGCAGCTTAGGGGGTTCGCGAGAGACCCAGTACTTC. This sequence joins TRBV7-9 and TRBJ2-5, with D unclear. Germline V CDR1 and CDR2: SEHNR, FQNEAQ (reference sequence). Trimming shortened V by 1 base and J by 4 bases, and 10 bases separated the two germline ends. The CDR3 contains 14 residues.

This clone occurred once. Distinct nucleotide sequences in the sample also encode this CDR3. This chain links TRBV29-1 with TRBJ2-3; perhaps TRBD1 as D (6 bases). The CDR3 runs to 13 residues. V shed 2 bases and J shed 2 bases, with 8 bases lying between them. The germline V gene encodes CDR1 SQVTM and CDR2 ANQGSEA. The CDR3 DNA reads TGCAGCGTTGAAAGGGGGAACACAGATACGCAGTATTTT. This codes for CSVERGNTDTQYF.

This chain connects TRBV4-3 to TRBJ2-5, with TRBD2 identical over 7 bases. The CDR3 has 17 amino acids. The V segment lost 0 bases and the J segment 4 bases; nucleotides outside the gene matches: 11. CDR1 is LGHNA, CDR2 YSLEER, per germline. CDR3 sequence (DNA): TGCGCCAGCAGCCAAGATCTATCGGCGGGAGTACTAGAGACCCAGTACTTC. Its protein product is CASSQDLSAGVLETQYF.

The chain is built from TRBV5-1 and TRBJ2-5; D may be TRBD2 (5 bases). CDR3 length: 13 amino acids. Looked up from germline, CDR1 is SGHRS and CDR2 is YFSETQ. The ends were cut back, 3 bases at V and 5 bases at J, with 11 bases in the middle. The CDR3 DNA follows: TGCGCCAGCAGCTCCTCTAGCTTCGAGACCCAGTACTTC. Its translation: CASSSSSFETQYF.

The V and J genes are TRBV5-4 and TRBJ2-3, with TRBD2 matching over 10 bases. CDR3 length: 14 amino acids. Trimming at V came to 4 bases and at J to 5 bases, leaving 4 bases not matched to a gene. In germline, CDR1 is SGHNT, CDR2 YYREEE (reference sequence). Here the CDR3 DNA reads TGTGCCAGCAGCCCCGGGACTAGCGAAGATACGCAGTATTTT. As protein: CASSPGTSEDTQYF.

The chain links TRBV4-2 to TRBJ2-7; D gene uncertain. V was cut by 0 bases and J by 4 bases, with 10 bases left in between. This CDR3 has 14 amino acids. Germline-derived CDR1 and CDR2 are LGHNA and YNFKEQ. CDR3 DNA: TGTGCCAGCAGCCAAGAGGGAATACTTTACGAGCAGTACTTC. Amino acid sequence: CASSQEGILYEQYF.

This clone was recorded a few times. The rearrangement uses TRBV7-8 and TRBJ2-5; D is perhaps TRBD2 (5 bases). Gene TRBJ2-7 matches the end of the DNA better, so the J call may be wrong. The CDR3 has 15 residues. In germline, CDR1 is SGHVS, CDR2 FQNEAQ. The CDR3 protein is CASSLASSSSYEQYF. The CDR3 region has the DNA TGTGCCAGCTCCCTCGCTAGCTCTAGCTCCTACGAGCAGTACTTC.

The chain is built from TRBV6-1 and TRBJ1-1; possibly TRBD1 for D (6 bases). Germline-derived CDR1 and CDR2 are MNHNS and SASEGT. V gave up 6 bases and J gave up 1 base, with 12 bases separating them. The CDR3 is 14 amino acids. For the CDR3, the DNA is TGTGCCAGCAGGAGGAACAGGGCGAACACTGAAGCTTTCTTT. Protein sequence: CASRRNRANTEAFF.

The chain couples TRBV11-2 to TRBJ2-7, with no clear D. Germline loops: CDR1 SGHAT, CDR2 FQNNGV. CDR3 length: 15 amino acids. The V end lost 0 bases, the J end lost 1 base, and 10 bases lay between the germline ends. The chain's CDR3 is CASSLEVELSYEQYF. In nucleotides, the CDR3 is TGTGCCAGCAGCTTAGAGGTGGAGCTATCCTACGAGCAGTACTTC.

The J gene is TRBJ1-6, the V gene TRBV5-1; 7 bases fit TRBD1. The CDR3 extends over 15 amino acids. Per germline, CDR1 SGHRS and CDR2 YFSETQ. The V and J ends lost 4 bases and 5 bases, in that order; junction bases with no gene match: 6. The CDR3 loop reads CASSRKTGDNSPLHF. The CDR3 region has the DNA TGCGCCAGCAGCCGTAAAACAGGGGATAATTCACCCCTCCACTTT.

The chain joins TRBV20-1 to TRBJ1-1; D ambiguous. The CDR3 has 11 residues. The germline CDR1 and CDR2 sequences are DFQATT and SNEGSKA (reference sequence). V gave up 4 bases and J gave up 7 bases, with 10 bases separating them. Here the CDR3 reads CSATGILEAFF. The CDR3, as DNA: TGCAGTGCTACAGGCATTCTTGAAGCTTTCTTT.

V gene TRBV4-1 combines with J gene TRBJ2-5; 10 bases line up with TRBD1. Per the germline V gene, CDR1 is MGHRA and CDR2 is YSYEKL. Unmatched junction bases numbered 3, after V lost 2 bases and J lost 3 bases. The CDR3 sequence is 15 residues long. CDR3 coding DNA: TGCGCCAGCAGCCAAACAGGACAGGGGGAAGAGACCCAGTACTTC. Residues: CASSQTGQGEETQYF.

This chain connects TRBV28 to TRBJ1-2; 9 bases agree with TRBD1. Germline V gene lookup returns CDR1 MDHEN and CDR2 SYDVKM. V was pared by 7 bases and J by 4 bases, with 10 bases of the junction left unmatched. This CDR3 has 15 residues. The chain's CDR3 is CASTNPGQGTYGYTF. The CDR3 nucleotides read TGTGCCAGCACCAATCCGGGACAGGGAACCTATGGCTACACCTTC.

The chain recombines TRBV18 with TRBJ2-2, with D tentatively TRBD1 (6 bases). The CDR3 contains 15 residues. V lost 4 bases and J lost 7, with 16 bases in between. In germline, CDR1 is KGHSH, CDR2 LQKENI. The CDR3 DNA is TGTGCCAGCTCACAAAAGCCACAGGGTCACGGGGAGCTGTTTTTT. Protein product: CASSQKPQGHGELFF.

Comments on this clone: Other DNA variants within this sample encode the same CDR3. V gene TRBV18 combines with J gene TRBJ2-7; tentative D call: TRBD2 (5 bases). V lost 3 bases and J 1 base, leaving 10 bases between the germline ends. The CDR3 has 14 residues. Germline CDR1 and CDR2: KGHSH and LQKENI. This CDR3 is CASSPTEGSYEQYF. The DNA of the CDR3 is TGTGCCAGCTCACCCACAGAGGGATCCTACGAGCAGTACTTC.

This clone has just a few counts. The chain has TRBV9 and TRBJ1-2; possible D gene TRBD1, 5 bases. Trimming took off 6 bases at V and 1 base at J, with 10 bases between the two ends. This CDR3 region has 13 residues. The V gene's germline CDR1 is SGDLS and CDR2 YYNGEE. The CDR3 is CASNSDINYGYTF. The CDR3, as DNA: TGTGCCAGCAATTCGGACATTAACTATGGCTACACCTTC.

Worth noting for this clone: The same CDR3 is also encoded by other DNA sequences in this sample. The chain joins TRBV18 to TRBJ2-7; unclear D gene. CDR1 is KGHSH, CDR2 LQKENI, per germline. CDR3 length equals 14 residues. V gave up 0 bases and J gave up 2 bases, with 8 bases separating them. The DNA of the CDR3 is TGTGCCAGCTCACCACCGGCCGGAACCTACGAGCAGTACTTC. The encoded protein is CASSPPAGTYEQYF. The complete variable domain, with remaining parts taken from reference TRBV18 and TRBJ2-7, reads NAGVMQNPRHLVRRRGQEARLRCSPMKGHSHVYWYRQLPEEGLKFMVYLQKENIIDESGMPKERFSAEFPKEGPSILRIQQVVRGDSAAYFCASSPPAGTYEQYFGPGTRLTVT.

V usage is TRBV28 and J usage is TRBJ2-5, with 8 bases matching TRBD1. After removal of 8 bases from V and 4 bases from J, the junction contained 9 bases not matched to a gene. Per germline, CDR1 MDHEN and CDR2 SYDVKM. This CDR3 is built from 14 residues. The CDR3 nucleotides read TGTGCCAGCCGGAGATCAGGGGGCCGAGAGACCCAGTACTTC. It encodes CASRRSGGRETQYF.

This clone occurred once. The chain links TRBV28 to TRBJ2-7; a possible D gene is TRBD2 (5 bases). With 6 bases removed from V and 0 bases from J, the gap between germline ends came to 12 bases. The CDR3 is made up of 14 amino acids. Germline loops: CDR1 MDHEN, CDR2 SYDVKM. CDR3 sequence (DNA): TGTGCCAGCAGGACCCCCCGGGACTCCTACGAGCAGTACTTC. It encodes CASRTPRDSYEQYF.

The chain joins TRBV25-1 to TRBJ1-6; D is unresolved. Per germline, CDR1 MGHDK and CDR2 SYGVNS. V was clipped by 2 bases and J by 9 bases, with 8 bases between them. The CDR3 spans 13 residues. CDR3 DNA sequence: TGTGCCAGCAGTGAAAGGGCTGGTTCACCCCTCCACTTT. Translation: CASSERAGSPLHF.

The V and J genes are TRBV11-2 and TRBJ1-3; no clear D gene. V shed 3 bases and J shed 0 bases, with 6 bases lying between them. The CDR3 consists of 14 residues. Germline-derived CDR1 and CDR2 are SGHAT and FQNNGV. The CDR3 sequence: CASSFGYSGNTIYF. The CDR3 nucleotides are TGTGCCAGCAGCTTTGGTTACTCTGGAAACACCATATATTTT.

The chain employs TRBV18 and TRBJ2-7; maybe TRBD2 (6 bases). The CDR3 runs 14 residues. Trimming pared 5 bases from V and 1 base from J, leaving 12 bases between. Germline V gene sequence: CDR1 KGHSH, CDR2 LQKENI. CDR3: CASSKQRGSYEQYF. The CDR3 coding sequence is TGTGCCAGCTCAAAGCAACGGGGGTCCTACGAGCAGTACTTC.

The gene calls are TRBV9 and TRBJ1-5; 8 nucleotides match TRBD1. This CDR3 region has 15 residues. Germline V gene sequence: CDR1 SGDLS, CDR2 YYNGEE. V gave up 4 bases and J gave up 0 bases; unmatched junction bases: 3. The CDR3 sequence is CASSPTGVSNQPQHF. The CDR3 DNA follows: TGTGCCAGCAGCCCGACAGGGGTTAGCAATCAGCCCCAGCATTTT. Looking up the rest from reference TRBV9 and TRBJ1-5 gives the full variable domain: DSGVTQTPKHLITATGQRVTLRCSPRSGDLSVYWYQQSLDQGLQFLIQYYNGEERAKGNILERFSAQQFPDLHSELNLSSLELGDSALYFCASSPTGVSNQPQHFGDGTRLSIL.